The 23 T cell receptor beta chains below were found in one sample sequenced in a study of metastatic and nonmetastatic thyroid tumors. TCRdb re-analyzed the PCR reads through MiXCR. Among tens of thousands of clones, roughly 20% were seen once, and the ten largest hold roughly 4.4%. Thyroid surgery was preceded by no treatment in any patient. Sequencing was carried out using adjacent normal tissue. The receptors were gathered from a female donor with papillary thyroid cancer or a benign thyroid nodule (not recorded which). Some clones in this sample may be carry-over from other donors' samples.

Comment on this clone: A junction end diverges from the germline sequence, so it may reflect a read error. The same CDR3 also results from other DNA sequences found in this sample. The chain links TRBV7-3 to TRBJ2-2; possible D gene TRBD2, 5 bases. The CDR3 is 15 amino acids. Germline V gene sequence: CDR1 SGHTA, CDR2 FQGTGA. CDR3: CASSLTGSFTGELFF. CDR3 DNA sequence: TGTGCCAGCAGCTTAACAGGGAGCTTCACCGGGGAGCTGTTTTTC.

Many counts were recorded for this clone. The rearrangement uses TRBV9 and TRBJ1-1; D uncertain. Trimming took 0 bases from V and 3 from J, leaving 6 bases between them. Germline V gives CDR1 SGDLS, CDR2 YYNGEE. The CDR3 is made up of 13 amino acids. The CDR3 protein is CASSVESHTEAFF. The CDR3 bases are TGTGCCAGCAGCGTAGAAAGCCACACTGAAGCTTTCTTT.

This clone was seen repeatedly, ten times or more. A read error may be the cause here, since a much bigger clone is one base away. This chain uses TRBV28 with TRBJ1-1, with D possibly matching TRBD1 (6 bases). The V gene's germline CDR1 is MDHEN and CDR2 SYDVKM. The CDR3 is 14 amino acids. The CDR3 loop reads CASSRTDTHTETFF. CDR3 nucleotides: TGTGCCAGCAGTAGGACAGATACCCACACTGAAACTTTCTTT.

This clone is judged medium-sized (0.01 to 0.1%). This chain connects TRBV27 to TRBJ1-5; 9 bases line up with TRBD1. CDR3 size: 14 residues. The V segment lost 8 bases and the J segment 6 bases; nucleotides outside the gene matches: 8. Germline V lookup: CDR1 MNHEY, CDR2 SMNVEV (reference sequence). The CDR3 spells CASRLTGGTQPQHF. CDR3 in DNA: TGTGCCAGCCGCTTAACAGGGGGCACTCAGCCCCAGCATTTT.

This clone was seen a few times. This could be a read error, since a much larger clone is one nucleotide away. The J gene is TRBJ1-1, the V gene TRBV6-1, with TRBD1 matching 10 bases. CDR1 and CDR2 from the germline V gene are MNHNS and SASEGT. This CDR3 spans 15 amino acids. Trimming removed 5 bases from V and 10 bases from J; junction bases left unmatched: 13. DNA of the CDR3: TGTGCCAGCAGTTCGGTGGACAGGGGGAACACCGGAGCTTTCTTT. Its protein is CASSSVDRGNTGAFF.

This clone was observed at least ten times. The chain has TRBV24-1 and TRBJ2-6; possible D gene TRBD1, 5 bases. The CDR3 is 17 residues long. Trimming shortened V by 3 bases and J by 4 bases, and 15 bases separated the two germline ends. Germline lookup yields CDR1 KGHDR and CDR2 SFDVKD. CDR3 amino acids: CATSDVGRAAGANVLTF. The CDR3 DNA is TGTGCCACCAGTGATGTTGGCAGGGCGGCCGGGGCCAACGTCCTGACTTTC.

Of note for this clone: Being one base from a much bigger clone, this may be a read error. The same CDR3 is also encoded by other DNA sequences in this sample. This sequence joins TRBV4-3 and TRBJ2-1, with D maybe TRBD2 (5 bases). V was pared by 5 bases and J by 6 bases, with 11 bases between. The CDR3 runs to 13 residues. CDR1 is LGHNA, CDR2 YSLEER, per germline. CDR3 sequence reads: CASSVRGINEQFF. The CDR3 region has the DNA TGCGCCAGCAGCGTACGGGGTATCAATGAGCAGTTCTTC.

Ten or more counts support this clone. The rearrangement joins TRBV29-1 to TRBJ2-1; 7 nucleotides line up with TRBD1. V shed 6 bases and J 5 bases; nucleotides not matched to a gene: 4. The germline V gene encodes CDR1 SQVTM and CDR2 ANQGSEA. The CDR3 sequence is 12 residues long. The CDR3 coding sequence is TGCAGCGTAGAGGGACAGAACAATGAGCAGTTCTTC. This sequence encodes CSVEGQNNEQFF.

This clone occurred many times. At the DNA level, this CDR3 is encoded by other sequences in the same sample as well. This chain links TRBV2 with TRBJ2-6; D possibly corresponds to TRBD1 (6 bases). CDR1 and CDR2 from the germline V gene are SNHLY and FYNNEI. CDR3 length: 15 residues. V was cut by 5 bases and J by 4 bases, with 12 bases left in between. The CDR3 is CASSPRGRGANVLTF. The DNA of the CDR3 is TGTGCCAGCAGTCCCAGGGGTCGGGGGGCCAACGTCCTGACTTTC.

In its sample, this clone is medium-sized. In DNA form, the CDR3 reads TGTGCCAGCAGACCTATCCGGACAGGGCCTTTAGGAGGCTACACCTTC. Residues: CASRPIRTGPLGGYTF. V usage is TRBV12-3 or TRBV12-4 and J usage is TRBJ1-2; TRBD1 matches at 8 bases. J lost 8 bases, V lost 6 bases, and 17 bases had no gene match. This CDR3 region has 16 residues.

This clone has a count of ten or more. In nucleotides, the CDR3 is TGCAGTGCTATAACAGGGCGCCGCGGAGACCTCCACTTT. It yields the protein CSAITGRRGDLHF. The rearrangement links TRBV20-1 to TRBJ1-6; possible D gene TRBD1, 6 bases. The CDR3 consists of 13 residues. The germline gives CDR1 DFQATT, CDR2 SNEGSKA (reference sequence). Trimming pared 4 bases from V and 15 bases from J, leaving 19 bases between.

This clone was recorded at least ten times. V gene TRBV27 combines with J gene TRBJ2-1; 9 bases line up with TRBD2. With 3 bases clipped from V and 6 bases from J, the junction kept 3 bases outside the gene matches. The length of the CDR3 is 14 residues. CDR1 is MNHEY and CDR2 is SMNVEV in the germline V gene (reference sequence). In nucleotides, the CDR3 is TGTGCCAGCAGTTTGGGACTAGCCGGCAATGAGCAGTTCTTC. Amino acids: CASSLGLAGNEQFF.

Details on this clone: Since a much larger clone is just one base distant, this may be a read error. The same CDR3 also results from other DNA sequences found in this sample. V gene TRBV29-1 combines with J gene TRBJ2-2; D possibly corresponds to TRBD1 (6 bases). The CDR3 sequence is 14 residues long. Looked up from germline, CDR1 is SQVTM and CDR2 is ANQGSEA. CDR3 protein: CSVGWTENTGELFF. The CDR3 region has the DNA TGCAGCGTAGGCTGGACAGAGAACACCGGGGAGCTGTTTTTC.

In this sample, this clone turned up many times. The chain combines TRBV10-3 with TRBJ1-5; no firm D call. Germline V gene data show CDR1 as ENHRY and CDR2 as SYGVKD. V was cut by 3 bases and J by 7 bases, with 7 bases left in between. The CDR3 runs 12 residues. As DNA, the CDR3 is TGTGCCATCAGTGATGGGGAACAGCCCCAGCATTTT. Translating gives CAISDGEQPQHF.

The sample holds many counts of this clone. V usage is TRBV20-1 and J usage is TRBJ1-1, with 9 bases that match TRBD1. CDR1 and CDR2 (germline): DFQATT, SNEGSKA (reference sequence). There are 16 residues in the CDR3. The V segment lost 3 bases and the J segment 4 bases; nucleotides outside the gene matches: 12. CDR3 DNA sequence: TGCAGTGCTAGTTCCGGGACAGGGATGGGGAGCACTGAAGCTTTCTTT. Amino acid sequence: CSASSGTGMGSTEAFF.

This clone appeared many times. The chain joins TRBV7-2 to TRBJ1-5, with D unclear. The CDR3 consists of 17 residues. Germline CDR1 is SGHTA and CDR2 is FQGNSA. V lost 4 bases and J lost 0, with 16 bases in between. For the CDR3, the DNA is TGTGCCAGCAGCTCCCTGGGAGGAGGCTATAGCAATCAGCCCCAGCATTTT. It is translated as CASSSLGGGYSNQPQHF.

The chain links TRBV6-2 or TRBV6-3 to TRBJ2-7; D uncertain. The CDR3 sequence is 13 residues long. Germline CDR1 reads MNHEY; CDR2 reads SVGEGT. With 6 bases removed from V and 3 bases from J, the gap between germline ends came to 12 bases. The CDR3 nucleotides read TGTGCCAGCAGCCCTGGGTTTCTCTACGAGCAGTACTTC. Translation: CASSPGFLYEQYF.

This clone showed up many times. J is TRBJ2-2 and V is TRBV6-4; D is perhaps TRBD1 (5 bases). Germline CDR1 MRHNA, CDR2 SNTAGT. The CDR3 extends over 11 amino acids. V was shortened by 3 bases and J by 13 bases, with 9 bases between the two germline ends. The CDR3 loop reads CASSEAGRLFF. The DNA for the CDR3 is TGTGCCAGCAGTGAGGCAGGGCGGCTGTTTTTT.

By share, this clone ranks as medium-sized. The V call is TRBV19, the J call TRBJ2-1; D may be TRBD1 (7 bases). Germline loops: CDR1 LNHDA, CDR2 SQIVND (reference sequence). CDR3 length equals 14 residues. Trimming shortened V by 7 bases and J by 4 bases, and 14 bases separated the two germline ends. This chain's CDR3 is CASTQGGVYNEQFF. The CDR3 nucleotides read TGTGCCAGTACCCAGGGGGGCGTATACAATGAGCAGTTCTTC.

This clone was picked up a small number of times. The genes are TRBV6-1 and TRBJ1-1; no firm D call. The CDR3 consists of 12 residues. Trimming cost V 8 bases and J 0 bases, with 7 bases left between them. Looked up from germline, CDR1 is MNHNS and CDR2 is SASEGT. The CDR3 is CASGEMNTEAFF. In DNA, the CDR3 is TGTGCCAGCGGAGAGATGAACACTGAAGCTTTCTTT.

This clone showed up many times. This chain links TRBV7-9 with TRBJ2-1; a weak D match, TRBD2 (7 bases). The CDR3 sequence is 14 residues long. The V end lost 3 bases, the J end lost 5 bases, and 11 bases lay between the germline ends. The germline V gene has CDR1 SEHNR and CDR2 FQNEAQ (reference sequence). The CDR3 sequence: CASSFQGRDNEQFF. The CDR3 DNA is TGTGCCAGCAGCTTCCAGGGGAGGGACAATGAGCAGTTCTTC.

This clone is medium-sized (0.01 to 0.1%) within its sample. The rearrangement uses TRBV28 and TRBJ1-2; 9 positions agree with TRBD1. Germline CDR1 reads MDHEN; CDR2 reads SYDVKM. The CDR3 totals 13 residues. The ends lost 5 bases at V and 5 bases at J; junction bases unmatched: 3. CDR3 amino acids: CASSTGGVYGYTF. DNA for the CDR3: TGTGCCAGCAGTACAGGGGGCGTTTATGGCTACACCTTC.

This chain connects TRBV9 to TRBJ2-6, with no clear D. V was trimmed by 0 bases and J by 3 bases, leaving 10 bases between them. The germline V gene has CDR1 SGDLS and CDR2 YYNGEE. CDR3 length: 16 amino acids. The CDR3 coding sequence is TGTGCCAGCAGCGTAGCGGTCCTGGTTGGGGCCAACGTCCTGACTTTC. This sequence encodes CASSVAVLVGANVLTF.